One sample yielded the 24 T cell receptor beta chains listed below, sequenced in a study of T cells in Graves' hyperthyroidism and ophthalmopathy. Amplification yielded TCR beta CDR3 regions, with RNA transcripts as the source. HTBI primers were used for first-round RT-PCR of the TCR CDR3. From the multiplex PCR reads, TCRdb called clonotypes with MiXCR, one entry per CDR3 protein. The sample comprises some 490,000 distinct CDR3 sequences, approximately 23% of which are singletons, and around 47% rests with the top ten. The material sequenced was blood. These receptors originate from a woman in her seventies with Graves' ophthalmopathy.

The genes are TRBV24-1 and TRBJ1-2, with a weak D call TRBD1 (5 bases). CDR3 size: 14 residues. Trimming shortened V by 4 bases and J by 7 bases, and 15 bases separated the two germline ends. The germline CDR1 and CDR2 sequences are KGHDR and SFDVKD. CDR3 DNA: TGTGCCACCAGTGACTCCGGGACGGGTTTTGGCTACACCTTC. Translated, it gives CATSDSGTGFGYTF.

The table lists this clonotype with many counts. The CDR3: CASRRLSRTGGSYNSPLHF. Written as DNA, the CDR3 is TGTGCCAGCAGACGCCTATCTCGGACAGGGGGTTCCTATAATTCACCCCTCCACTTT. The rearrangement joins TRBV2 to TRBJ1-6, with 10 bases fitting TRBD1. J lost 1 base, V lost 6 bases, and 12 bases had no gene match. Germline V gene data show CDR1 as SNHLY and CDR2 as FYNNEI. The CDR3 is 19 amino acids.

The chain uses TRBV20-1 and TRBJ2-7; 10 bases are a match to TRBD1. The CDR3 has 14 amino acids. V lost 1 base, J lost 3 bases, and 3 bases stayed unmatched. The germline V gene encodes CDR1 DFQATT and CDR2 SNEGSKA (reference sequence). The CDR3 here is CSARGGQGIYEQYF. CDR3 sequence (DNA): TGCAGTGCTAGAGGGGGACAGGGGATCTACGAGCAGTACTTC.

This clonotype was found a few times. This rearrangement joins TRBV20-1 to TRBJ1-1; perhaps TRBD1 as D (6 bases). Per the germline V gene, CDR1 is DFQATT and CDR2 is SNEGSKA (reference sequence). The CDR3 length is 13 residues. V gave up 3 bases and J gave up 1 base, with 9 bases separating them. The CDR3 sequence is CSARGGWNTEAFF. The CDR3 nucleotides read TGCAGTGCTAGGGGGGGCTGGAACACTGAAGCTTTCTTT.

The J gene is TRBJ2-3, the V gene TRBV7-2; D is unclear. V lost 5 bases and J lost 6, with 27 bases in between. Germline CDR1 and CDR2: SGHTA and FQGNSA. The CDR3 is 18 amino acids. CDR3 sequence: CASSRSRRVSRPTDTQYF. CDR3 in DNA: TGTGCCAGCAGCCGATCCCGCCGCGTTAGCCGGCCTACGGATACGCAGTATTTT.

This clonotype was seen at least ten times. The chain combines TRBV6-1 with TRBJ2-1, with D uncertain. The CDR3 totals 16 residues. Germline lookup yields CDR1 MNHNS and CDR2 SASEGT. V lost 4 bases to trimming and J lost 2 bases, with 15 bases between them. The DNA for the CDR3 is TGTGCCAGCAGTGGGGGAATTAGTGGACCCTACAATGAGCAGTTCTTC. Translated, it gives CASSGGISGPYNEQFF.

This clonotype showed up many times. V usage is TRBV7-2 and J usage is TRBJ2-7, with 10 bases that match TRBD1. The germline gives CDR1 SGHTA, CDR2 FQGNSA. J lost 1 base, V lost 5 bases, and 5 bases had no gene match. The CDR3 covers 15 residues. The CDR3 DNA sequence: TGTGCCAGCAGCCCCCGGGACAGGGGTTCCTACGAGCAGTACTTC. Translated: CASSPRDRGSYEQYF.

The chain has TRBV20-1 and TRBJ2-1; D is unclear. The CDR3 runs 14 residues. Trimming cost V 3 bases and J 9 bases, with 18 bases left between them. In germline, CDR1 is DFQATT, CDR2 SNEGSKA (reference sequence). The CDR3 spells CSARDPRPTSEQFF. The CDR3 DNA reads TGCAGTGCTAGGGATCCTAGGCCCACCTCTGAGCAGTTCTTC.

CDR3 residues: CSVRAGGSNEQFF. CDR3 coding DNA: TGCAGCGTTAGGGCAGGGGGGAGCAATGAGCAGTTCTTC. The chain couples TRBV29-1 to TRBJ2-1; D is perhaps TRBD1 (7 bases). CDR3 size: 13 residues. Germline-derived CDR1 and CDR2 are SQVTM and ANQGSEA. Trimming left V 5 bases short and J 6 bases short, with 14 bases between.

The chain combines TRBV19 with TRBJ2-6; D remains unclear. Trimming removed 7 bases from V and 0 bases from J, with 13 bases in between. Per germline, CDR1 LNHDA and CDR2 SQIVND (reference sequence). This CDR3 contains 16 residues. The DNA for the CDR3 is TGTGCCAGTACCCCGTCGCGCAGCTCTGGGGCCAACGTCCTGACTTTC. It translates to CASTPSRSSGANVLTF.

The V and J genes are TRBV11-2 and TRBJ2-4, with TRBD2 identical over 9 bases. The ends lost 1 base at V and 8 bases at J; junction bases unmatched: 9. Germline CDR1 and CDR2: SGHAT and FQNNGV. The CDR3 covers 16 residues. CDR3 loop: CASSLGRLAVRDIQYF. The CDR3 nucleotides are TGTGCCAGCAGCTTAGGTCGACTAGCGGTACGGGACATTCAGTACTTC.

This clonotype occurred many times. The chain combines TRBV11-2 with TRBJ1-3, with 7 positions matching TRBD1. The germline V gene encodes CDR1 SGHAT and CDR2 FQNNGV. The CDR3 extends over 15 amino acids. Losses at the gene ends were 5 bases for V and 0 bases for J; bases not matched to a gene: 4. The CDR3: CASSTTGYSGNTIYF. CDR3 sequence (DNA): TGTGCCAGCAGCACGACAGGGTACTCTGGAAACACCATATATTTT.

The gene calls are TRBV6-2 or TRBV6-3 and TRBJ2-7; D is undetermined. Germline CDR1 reads MNHEY; CDR2 reads SVGEGT. There are 13 residues in the CDR3. Deletions cut 4 bases from V and 5 bases from J, with 12 bases between. CDR3 bases: TGTGCCAGCAGTTCCCAAGAGATGGACGAGCAGTACTTC. Its protein is CASSSQEMDEQYF.

The V gene is TRBV30, the J gene TRBJ1-1; possible D gene TRBD1, 6 bases. This CDR3 contains 13 residues. The V and J ends lost 4 bases and 1 base respectively, with 10 bases between them. Germline lookup yields CDR1 GTSNPN and CDR2 SVGIG (reference sequence). In nucleotides, the CDR3 is TGTGCCTGGACTCGACAGGAGAACACTGAAGCTTTCTTT. This translates into CAWTRQENTEAFF.

The chain couples TRBV6-2 or TRBV6-3 to TRBJ1-5; D is possibly TRBD1 (6 bases). CDR3 length: 14 amino acids. The germline CDR1 and CDR2 sequences are MNHEY and SVGEGT. Trimming left V 4 bases short and J 4 bases short, with 11 bases between. CDR3 residues: CASSSRDNNQPQHF. The CDR3 DNA sequence: TGTGCCAGCAGTTCGCGGGACAATAATCAGCCCCAGCATTTT.

This clonotype has at least ten counts. V usage is TRBV7-2 and J usage is TRBJ2-2; 7 bases map to TRBD2. This CDR3 is built from 16 residues. J gave up 0 bases and V 8 bases, and 9 bases lay outside the gene matches. CDR1 is SGHTA, CDR2 FQGNSA, per germline. The CDR3 region has the DNA TGTGCCAGCCTTTCCGGGACTAACGCGAACACCGGGGAGCTGTTTTTT. It yields the protein CASLSGTNANTGELFF.

This chain joins TRBV10-1 and TRBJ2-6; D is perhaps TRBD2 (5 bases). Germline V gives CDR1 WNHNN, CDR2 SYGVQD (reference sequence). Trimming took 3 bases from V and 3 from J, leaving 9 bases between them. This CDR3 comprises 15 residues. The CDR3 coding sequence is TGCGCCAGCAGTGACGGAGGTGTTGGGGCCAACGTCCTGACTTTC. Residues: CASSDGGVGANVLTF.

The V and J genes are TRBV3-1 and TRBJ2-7, with D unclear. The V end lost 4 bases, the J end lost 6 bases, and 16 bases lay between the germline ends. Germline CDR1 reads LGHDT; CDR2 reads YNNKEL (reference sequence). The CDR3 is 14 residues long. In nucleotides, the CDR3 is TGTGCCAGCAGCCCCTCGATGGATAACTCCGAGCAGTACTTC. Translation gives CASSPSMDNSEQYF.

This clonotype was counted ten times or more. The rearrangement links TRBV3-1 to TRBJ1-1, with D unclear. CDR3 length: 13 amino acids. Germline V CDR1 and CDR2: LGHDT, YNNKEL (reference sequence). Trimming shortened V by 1 base and J by 5 bases, and 8 bases separated the two germline ends. The CDR3 bases are TGTGCCAGCAGCCAAGGTCGGGGAACTGAAGCTTTCTTT. It translates to CASSQGRGTEAFF. Full variable domain (outside the CDR3, taken from reference TRBV3-1 and TRBJ1-1): DTAVSQTPKYLVTQMGNDKSIKCEQNLGHDTMYWYKQDSKKFLKIMFSYNNKELIINETVPNRFSPKSPDKAHLNLHINSLELGDSAVYFCASSQGRGTEAFFGQGTRLTVV.

This clonotype appeared many times. The V gene is TRBV12-3 or TRBV12-4, the J gene TRBJ2-7; 8 positions agree with TRBD2. V lost 2 bases and J lost 4; bases outside the gene matches: 7. The CDR3 extends over 15 amino acids. Written as DNA, the CDR3 is TGTGCCAGCAGTTTACAGAGCGGGAGAGGATACGAGCAGTACTTC. Its protein product is CASSLQSGRGYEQYF.

This clonotype was seen ten or more times. The chain uses TRBV28 and TRBJ2-6; D remains ambiguous. The ends were cut back, 3 bases at V and 2 bases at J, with 8 bases in the middle. CDR1 is MDHEN and CDR2 is SYDVKM in the germline V gene. The CDR3 totals 15 residues. CDR3 sequence reads: CASSFAIAGANVLTF. CDR3 DNA sequence: TGTGCCAGCAGTTTTGCGATAGCTGGGGCCAACGTCCTGACTTTC.

This clonotype has just a few counts. The rearrangement links TRBV19 to TRBJ1-2, with 8 positions matching TRBD1. Germline V lookup: CDR1 LNHDA, CDR2 SQIVND (reference sequence). After removal of 3 bases from V and 7 bases from J, the junction contained 4 bases not matched to a gene. The CDR3 runs to 13 residues. CDR3 bases: TGTGCCAGTAGTATCGGGACAGGCGGTGGCTACACCTTC. It translates to CASSIGTGGGYTF.

This clonotype was detected a few times. This chain uses TRBV12-3 or TRBV12-4 with TRBJ2-1, with D perhaps matching TRBD1 (7 bases). With 5 bases removed from V and 3 bases from J, the gap between germline ends came to 17 bases. The CDR3 is 16 amino acids. CDR3 region: CASSPGGTDIYNEQFF. The DNA of the CDR3 is TGTGCCAGCAGTCCAGGCGGGACAGATATCTACAATGAGCAGTTCTTC.

This clonotype was picked up a small number of times. The chain combines TRBV18 with TRBJ2-5; D might be TRBD2 (6 bases). This CDR3 spans 14 amino acids. V lost 1 base and J 7 bases, leaving 13 bases between the germline ends. In germline, CDR1 is KGHSH, CDR2 LQKENI. The CDR3, as DNA: TGTGCCAGCTCACCACAGGGACTCCACTGGACCCAGTACTTC. Translated: CASSPQGLHWTQYF.